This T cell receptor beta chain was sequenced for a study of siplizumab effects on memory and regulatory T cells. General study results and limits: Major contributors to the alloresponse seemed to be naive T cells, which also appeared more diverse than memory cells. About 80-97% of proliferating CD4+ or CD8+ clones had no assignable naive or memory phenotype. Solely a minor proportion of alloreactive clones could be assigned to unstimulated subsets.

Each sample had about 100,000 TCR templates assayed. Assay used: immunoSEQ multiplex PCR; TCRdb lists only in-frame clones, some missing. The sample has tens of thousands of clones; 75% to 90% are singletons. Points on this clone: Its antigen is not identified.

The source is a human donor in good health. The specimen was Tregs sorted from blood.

The DNA of the CDR3 is TGTGCCAGCAGTGAATCCGGCGGGATGAACACCGGGGAGCTGTTTTTT. Protein product: CASSESGGMNTGELFF. The rearrangement uses TRBV25-1 and TRBJ2-2; perhaps TRBD2 as D (6 bases). V was clipped by 1 base and J by 1 base, with 10 bases between them. The germline CDR1 and CDR2 sequences are MGHDK and SYGVNS. The CDR3 has 16 amino acids.